The following is a T cell receptor (beta chain) sequence with its context. Its antigen remains unknown. Additional DNA sequences in this sample encode the identical CDR3. Treatment here: oral pan-JAK inhibitor, 5-10 mg twice daily. PBMCs were stained for CD3, CD4 and CD8, and CD4+ and CD8+ T cells were sorted. Sequencing used cDNA as its template, made by extracting RNA and reverse transcribing it. Sequenced by immunoSEQ multiplex PCR; TCRdb stores in-frame clones only, minus some. This table has fewer than 250,000 clones, 55% to 70% appearing once. This sample is drawn from a study of CD8+ T cells in alopecia areata. Study-wide findings and caveats: Mice showed clearer TCR sharing than patients did, a gap that was possibly HLA-related.

The CDR3 totals 13 residues. Trimming cost V 6 bases and J 2 bases, with 9 bases left between them. Per the germline V gene, CDR1 is SNHLY and CDR2 is FYNNEI. The input for sequencing was CD4+ T cells sorted from blood, taken at week 4, from a patient treated with tofacitinib. The V call is TRBV2, the J call TRBJ2-3; D might be TRBD1 or TRBD2, each matching 6 bases. The receptor was isolated from a human donor with alopecia areata. CDR3 region: CASRRDNTDTQYF. The CDR3 DNA sequence: TGTGCCAGCAGGCGGGACAACACAGATACGCAGTATTTT.